Below are 25 T cell receptor beta chains sequenced from a single sample in a study of blood T cell repertoires in COVID-19. Clones were read by immunoSEQ multiplex PCR, and TCRdb kept only the in-frame ones, dropping some. The table shows tens of thousands of clones, with 79% occurring only once. Sequenced input: peripheral blood. These TCRs come from a human donor in a cohort sampled during active COVID-19.

This sequence joins TRBV11-3 and TRBJ2-2, with 7 bases that match TRBD2. V was clipped by 1 base and J by 1 base; unmatched bases: 0. The CDR3 is 15 residues long. Germline V gene data show CDR1 as SGHNT and CDR2 as YENEEA. The CDR3 region is CASSLAGGNTGELFF. CDR3 sequence (DNA): TGTGCCAGCAGCTTAGCGGGAGGGAACACCGGGGAGCTGTTTTTT.

The chain links TRBV7-9 to TRBJ2-5, with TRBD2 matching over 11 bases. Trimming cost V 5 bases and J 0 bases; bases outside gene matches: 8. The CDR3 length is 17 residues. Per germline, CDR1 SEHNR and CDR2 FQNEAQ (reference sequence). CDR3 in DNA: TGTGCCAGCAGCCCCGGGACTAGCGGAACGTACCAAGAGACCCAGTACTTC. It encodes CASSPGTSGTYQETQYF.

Written as DNA, the CDR3 is TGTGCCAGCAGTTTGTCAGTACAAGAGACCCAGTACTTC. Translation gives CASSLSVQETQYF. The genes are TRBV28 and TRBJ2-5; D call uncertain. V lost 3 bases and J lost 2, with 7 bases in between. Germline values: CDR1 MDHEN, CDR2 SYDVKM. The CDR3 contains 13 residues.

This clone was seen once. The V gene is TRBV4-2, the J gene TRBJ1-1; D is uncertain. Trimming cost V 5 bases and J 0 bases, with 19 bases left between them. Per the germline V gene, CDR1 is LGHNA and CDR2 is YNFKEQ. This CDR3 is 17 amino acids long. CDR3 in amino acids: CASSGNRGRGVNTEAFF. The CDR3 region has the DNA TGTGCCAGCAGCGGCAATAGAGGGCGCGGGGTGAACACTGAAGCTTTCTTT.

V is TRBV11-3 and J is TRBJ1-1; tentative D call: TRBD1 (6 bases). The germline CDR1 and CDR2 sequences are SGHNT and YENEEA. The V end was cut by 0 bases, the J end by 10 bases, with 12 bases between. CDR3 length: 13 residues. CDR3 sequence: CASSLEQGSRAFF. In DNA form, the CDR3 reads TGTGCCAGCAGCTTAGAACAGGGCTCGCGAGCTTTCTTT.

There are a few counts of this clone. This rearrangement joins TRBV11-3 to TRBJ2-2; D remains ambiguous. The V and J ends lost 0 bases and 4 bases respectively, with 6 bases between them. Looked up from germline, CDR1 is SGHNT and CDR2 is YENEEA. The CDR3 has 14 amino acids. CDR3 nucleotide sequence: TGTGCCAGCAGCTTAGACAGAGGCACCGGGGAGCTGTTTTTT. This encodes CASSLDRGTGELFF.

This chain uses TRBV9 with TRBJ2-1; 9 nucleotides match TRBD2. J lost 7 bases, V lost 0 bases, and 14 bases had no gene match. The CDR3 runs 18 residues. Germline assignment: CDR1 SGDLS and CDR2 YYNGEE. The CDR3 here is CASSVAVGKREVGNEQFF. The CDR3, as DNA: TGTGCCAGCAGCGTAGCTGTGGGGAAGCGGGAGGTAGGAAATGAGCAGTTCTTC.

This sequence joins TRBV9 and TRBJ1-2; D is perhaps TRBD1 (6 bases). Germline CDR1 SGDLS, CDR2 YYNGEE. Deletions cut 4 bases from V and 2 bases from J, with 12 bases between. The CDR3 contains 14 residues. The chain's CDR3 is CASSKHRVNYGYTF. The CDR3 DNA is TGTGCCAGCAGCAAACACAGGGTAAACTATGGCTACACCTTC.

The chain employs TRBV18 and TRBJ2-7; TRBD2 agrees at 8 bases. Germline V lookup: CDR1 KGHSH, CDR2 LQKENI. J was trimmed by 0 bases and V by 5 bases; bases with no gene match: 6. The CDR3 consists of 15 residues. In DNA, the CDR3 is TGTGCCAGCTCAGCTAGCGGGTTACCCTCCTACGAGCAGTACTTC. Residues: CASSASGLPSYEQYF. Combining the CDR3 with reference TRBV18 and TRBJ2-7 gives the whole variable domain NAGVMQNPRHLVRRRGQEARLRCSPMKGHSHVYWYRQLPEEGLKFMVYLQKENIIDESGMPKERFSAEFPKEGPSILRIQQVVRGDSAAYFCASSASGLPSYEQYFGPGTRLTVT.

V usage is TRBV7-3 and J usage is TRBJ2-3, with 7 bases fitting TRBD2. The germline V gene encodes CDR1 SGHTA and CDR2 FQGTGA. With V trimmed by 5 bases and J by 4 bases, 12 bases remained unmatched. The CDR3 has 16 residues. The CDR3: CASSPRVSGSADTQYF. As DNA, the CDR3 is TGTGCCAGCAGCCCCCGGGTTAGCGGGTCCGCAGATACGCAGTATTTT.

The chain is built from TRBV20-1 and TRBJ2-3; D unresolved. Germline CDR1 DFQATT, CDR2 SNEGSKA (reference sequence). V was cut by 3 bases and J by 4 bases, with 5 bases left in between. The length of the CDR3 is 11 residues. CDR3 residues: CSASYADTQYF. CDR3 sequence (DNA): TGCAGTGCTAGCTACGCAGATACGCAGTATTTT.

This chain connects TRBV28 to TRBJ1-6, with 9 bases that match TRBD1. CDR1 MDHEN and CDR2 SYDVKM come from the germline V gene. This CDR3 has 15 residues. Unmatched junction bases numbered 7, after V lost 6 bases and J lost 7 bases. The CDR3 loop is CASRDWDRDNSPLHF. CDR3 nucleotides: TGTGCCAGCAGGGACTGGGACAGGGACAATTCACCCCTCCACTTT.

Only a few counts were recorded for this clone. Here the CDR3 DNA reads TGCGCCAGCAGCTTTACGGCGGGAGGTCACTACAATGAGCAGTTCTTC. Amino acid sequence: CASSFTAGGHYNEQFF. The V and J genes are TRBV5-1 and TRBJ2-1; 8 positions agree with TRBD2. Germline V lookup: CDR1 SGHRS, CDR2 YFSETQ. This CDR3 region has 16 residues. V was clipped by 2 bases and J by 3 bases; unmatched bases: 7.

This clone has at least ten counts. The chain combines TRBV7-6 with TRBJ2-2; possibly TRBD1 for D (5 bases). Trimming cost V 6 bases and J 6 bases, with 8 bases left between them. In germline, CDR1 is SGHVS, CDR2 FNYEAQ. The CDR3 contains 12 residues. CDR3 nucleotides: TGTGCCAGCAGAGGGGAAGCCGGGGAGCTGTTTTTT. It translates to CASRGEAGELFF.

V and J are TRBV4-2 and TRBJ2-4; perhaps TRBD2 as D (5 bases). V lost 1 base, J lost 6 bases, and 13 bases lay in between. The CDR3 is 15 amino acids. Germline V gene lookup returns CDR1 LGHNA and CDR2 YNFKEQ. Here the CDR3 DNA reads TGTGCCAGCAGCCAAGGAACGGGAATCGGAAACATTCAGTACTTC. It translates to CASSQGTGIGNIQYF.

This sequence joins TRBV12-3 or TRBV12-4 and TRBJ1-1; D is unresolved. V lost 3 bases and J 3 bases, leaving 8 bases between the germline ends. The CDR3 totals 13 residues. CDR3 in amino acids: CASSFASDTEAFF. Here the CDR3 DNA reads TGTGCCAGCAGTTTCGCTTCAGACACTGAAGCTTTCTTT.

Comments on this clone: The junction does not match germline at one end; this may be a read error. The genes are TRBV5-1 and TRBJ2-1; no definite D call. The CDR3 is 13 residues long. Per the germline V gene, CDR1 is SGHRS and CDR2 is YFSETQ. The CDR3 spells CASSLDSDNEQFF. The CDR3 DNA follows: TGCGCCAGCAGCTTGGACTCCGACAATGAGCAGTTCTTC. Variable domain in full (rest from reference TRBV5-1 and TRBJ2-1): KAGVTQTPRYLIKTRGQQVTLSCSPISGHRSVSWYQQTPGQGLQFLFEYFSETQRNKGNFPGRFSGRQFSNSRSEMNVSTLELGDSALYLCASSLDSDNEQFFGPGTRLTVL.

The chain combines TRBV19 with TRBJ2-7; 8 nucleotides align to TRBD1. V lost 4 bases to trimming and J lost 7 bases; unmatched junction nucleotides: 6. This CDR3 region has 13 residues. Germline CDR1 LNHDA, CDR2 SQIVND (reference sequence). The chain's CDR3 is CASSTGQGGEQYF. CDR3 DNA: TGTGCCAGTAGTACTGGACAGGGTGGGGAGCAGTACTTC. Complete variable domain (other parts from reference TRBV19 and TRBJ2-7): DGGITQSPKYLFRKEGQNVTLSCEQNLNHDAMYWYRQDPGQGLRLIYYSQIVNDFQKGDIAEGYSVSREKKESFPLTVTSAQKNPTAFYLCASSTGQGGEQYFGPGTRLTVT.

This rearrangement joins TRBV25-1 to TRBJ2-3; D is perhaps TRBD2 (5 bases). Trimming took 3 bases from V and 2 from J, leaving 12 bases between them. Germline V gives CDR1 MGHDK, CDR2 SYGVNS. The CDR3 is made up of 15 amino acids. This CDR3 reads CASSDRGFYTDTQYF. The CDR3 coding sequence is TGTGCCAGCAGTGACCGGGGATTTTACACAGATACGCAGTATTTT.

This clone was seen a handful of times. CDR3 sequence: CATSDRSSGSNEQFF. The CDR3 nucleotides read TGTGCCACCAGTGATCGGTCTAGCGGGAGTAATGAGCAGTTCTTC. The genes are TRBV24-1 and TRBJ2-1; 10 positions agree with TRBD2. The germline V gene encodes CDR1 KGHDR and CDR2 SFDVKD. CDR3 length: 15 residues. The V segment lost 3 bases and the J segment 7 bases; nucleotides outside the gene matches: 5.

In nucleotides, the CDR3 is TGTGCCAGCAGTTTGAGGGACAGGCGTCACTACGAGCAGTACTTC. The encoded protein is CASSLRDRRHYEQYF. V is TRBV6-2 or TRBV6-3 and J is TRBJ2-7; 8 nucleotides line up with TRBD1. V trimming: 4 bases; J trimming: 3 bases; junction bases outside the gene matches: 8. The CDR3 is made up of 15 amino acids. Looked up from germline, CDR1 is MNHEY and CDR2 is SVGEGT.

The chain joins TRBV7-6 to TRBJ2-1; 7 bases agree with TRBD1. Trimming removed 3 bases from V and 9 bases from J; junction bases left unmatched: 5. The germline CDR1 and CDR2 sequences are SGHVS and FNYEAQ. This CDR3 is built from 13 residues. The CDR3 loop reads CASSFSTGREQFF. The CDR3, as DNA: TGTGCCAGCAGCTTCTCGACAGGGCGTGAGCAGTTCTTC.

As for this clone: A junction end diverges from the germline sequence, so it may reflect a read error. The gene calls are TRBV7-7 and TRBJ2-7; D may be TRBD2 (5 bases). CDR3 length: 15 amino acids. Germline V gene lookup returns CDR1 SSHAT and CDR2 FNYEAQ (reference sequence). CDR3: CASSLGQRMTYEQYF. Here the CDR3 DNA reads TGTGCTAGCAGCTTAGGGCAGCGGATGACCTACGAGCAGTACTTC.

The V call is TRBV3-1 (or the pseudogene TRBV3-2), the J call TRBJ1-3; TRBD1 matches 7 bases. This CDR3 contains 14 residues. With 4 bases clipped from V and 4 bases from J, the junction kept 4 bases outside the gene matches. CDR1 and CDR2 (germline): LGHDT, YNNKEL (reference sequence). The CDR3 bases are TGTGCCAGCAGCCTACAGGGGCCAGGAAACACCATATATTTT. Protein sequence: CASSLQGPGNTIYF.

This clone was seen just once. The V and J genes are TRBV6-1 and TRBJ2-1, with D possibly TRBD2 on 6 matching bases. The CDR3 length is 15 residues. V was trimmed by 2 bases and J by 5 bases, leaving 13 bases between them. From germline, CDR1 is MNHNS and CDR2 SASEGT. Here the CDR3 reads CASSELGLENNEQFF. CDR3 DNA: TGTGCCAGCAGTGAATTGGGACTCGAGAACAATGAGCAGTTCTTC.